These 7 T cell receptor beta chains originate from one sample sequenced in a study of cytotoxic CD8 clonotypes in ibrutinib-treated CLL. Here immunoSEQ multiplex PCR was the method, and the copy in TCRdb shows in-frame clones only, minus some. Of approximately 100,000 clones in the sample, 58% were seen once. The sequencing used PBMCs, collected after 24 months of ibrutinib treatment. Receptors originate from a human donor with chronic lymphocytic leukemia.

The chain carries TRBV5-1 and TRBJ2-1; a possible D gene is TRBD2 (6 bases). CDR3 length: 14 residues. Germline CDR1 SGHRS, CDR2 YFSETQ. V was shortened by 6 bases and J by 9 bases, with 19 bases between the two germline ends. CDR3 region: CASNNMGTGGEQFF. As DNA, the CDR3 is TGCGCCAGCAATAATATGGGCACCGGGGGTGAGCAGTTCTTC.

V and J are TRBV30 and TRBJ2-7; the D is unclear. V lost 0 bases to trimming and J lost 3 bases, with 9 bases between them. The CDR3 is made up of 13 amino acids. CDR1 and CDR2 (germline): GTSNPN, SVGIG (reference sequence). CDR3 sequence: CAWSVILFYEQYF. The CDR3 DNA reads as TGTGCCTGGAGTGTGATCCTATTCTACGAGCAGTACTTC.

The chain carries TRBV7-9 and TRBJ1-2; 7 nucleotides align to TRBD1. J was trimmed by 7 bases and V by 1 base; bases with no gene match: 3. The germline V gene encodes CDR1 SEHNR and CDR2 FQNEAQ (reference sequence). This CDR3 spans 13 amino acids. The CDR3 sequence: CASSLETGSGYTF. The CDR3 DNA follows: TGTGCCAGCAGCTTAGAGACAGGGAGTGGCTACACCTTC.

The chain recombines TRBV30 with TRBJ1-4; the D gene is possibly TRBD1 (6 bases). Germline CDR1 is GTSNPN and CDR2 is SVGIG (reference sequence). CDR3 length: 13 amino acids. V was clipped by 5 bases and J by 2 bases, with 9 bases between them. CDR3 residues: CAWRQVTNEKLFF. The CDR3 nucleotides read TGTGCCTGGCGACAGGTCACTAATGAAAAACTGTTTTTT.

The chain carries TRBV11-3 and TRBJ1-2; no firm D call. This CDR3 contains 13 residues. The germline gives CDR1 SGHNT, CDR2 YENEEA. Trimming pared 5 bases from V and 0 bases from J, leaving 7 bases between. DNA of the CDR3: TGTGCCAGCAGCGGGGAATCTAACTATGGCTACACCTTC. Translation gives CASSGESNYGYTF.

This chain links TRBV7-9 with TRBJ2-2; 9 bases are a match to TRBD1. Looked up from germline, CDR1 is SEHNR and CDR2 is FQNEAQ (reference sequence). J was trimmed by 4 bases and V by 6 bases; bases with no gene match: 6. This CDR3 has 15 amino acids. DNA of the CDR3: TGTGCCAGCAGATTGACAGGGGGTAGCACCGGGGAGCTGTTTTTT. Its protein product is CASRLTGGSTGELFF. Full variable domain (remainder filled in from reference TRBV7-9 and TRBJ2-2): DTGVSQNPRHKITKRGQNVTFRCDPISEHNRLYWYRQTLGQGPEFLTYFQNEAQLEKSRLLSDRFSAERPKGSFSTLEIQRTEQGDSAMYLCASRLTGGSTGELFFGEGSRLTVL.

The chain carries TRBV11-2 and TRBJ2-1; possibly TRBD2 for D (6 bases). In germline, CDR1 is SGHAT, CDR2 FQNNGV. CDR3 length: 17 residues. V lost 5 bases and J 3 bases, leaving 20 bases between the germline ends. The CDR3 loop reads CASSRGTGIGRYNEQFF. CDR3 bases: TGTGCCAGCAGCAGAGGGACTGGGATAGGTCGCTACAATGAGCAGTTCTTC. The complete variable domain, with remaining parts taken from reference TRBV11-2 and TRBJ2-1, reads EAGVAQSPRYKIIEKRQSVAFWCNPISGHATLYWYQQILGQGPKLLIQFQNNGVVDDSQLPKDRFSAERLKGVDSTLKIQPAKLEDSAVYLCASSRGTGIGRYNEQFFGPGTRLTVL.